Listed below are T cell receptor beta chains from one sample, sequenced in a study of cytomegalovirus exposure and HLA in healthy donors. TCRdb keeps only in-frame clones here, not all; method: immunoSEQ multiplex PCR. Here the sample spans about 160,000 clones, 70% to 90% being singletons. The sample was PBMCs. The source is a woman in her twenties or thirties in good health and CMV-seronegative. CDR3s include the opening cysteine and the closing phenylalanine or tryptophan. The D gene is left open where the match is weak. Size values are once, few and many counts, or a class for expanded clones, and some rows have none.

TGTGCCAGCAGCGGACAGGGGGACACTGAAGCTTTCTTT CASSGQGDTEAFF TRBJ1-1 few TRBD1 13 TRBV4-2
TGTGCCAGCAGCTTAGTTCCTGGCTCCTACAATGAGCAGTTCTTC CASSLVPGSYNEQFF TRBJ2-1 - - 15 TRBV7-8
TGTGCCGTAGCGGGAGCAGTCTACAATGAGCAGTTCTTC CAVAGAVYNEQFF TRBJ2-1 once TRBD2 13 TRBV19
TGTGCCAGCAGTGAATTTAGAGAGCAGTTCTTC CASSEFREQFF TRBJ2-1 - - 11 TRBV25-1
TGTGCCAGCAGCTCGACAGGGGGTCCCTACGAGCAGTACTTC CASSSTGGPYEQYF TRBJ2-7 - TRBD1 14 TRBV7-6
TGTGCCAGCAGCGTACATACATCAGACACTGAAGCTTTCTTT CASSVHTSDTEAFF TRBJ1-1 few - 14 TRBV9
TGTGCCAGCAGTCCCAGGACTGCCTACGAGCAGTACTTC CASSPRTAYEQYF TRBJ2-7 - - 13 TRBV27
TGTGCCAGCACCCACAGACAGGGAGGAGAAGCTTTCTTT CASTHRQGGEAFF TRBJ1-1 - TRBD1 13 TRBV27
TGTGCCAGCAGTCGGGACAGGAAGAAACTGTTTTTT CASSRDRKKLFF TRBJ1-4 - TRBD1 12 TRBV6-6
TGCGCCAGCAGCTTGGATGGACAGGGCCCCAATGAGCAGTTCTTC CASSLDGQGPNEQFF TRBJ2-1 - TRBD1 15 TRBV5-1
TGTGCCAGCAGCCCAGTCATCCATACGCAGTATTTT CASSPVIHTQYF TRBJ2-3 once - 12 TRBV7-9
TGTGCCAGCAGTTTGGGACGCTCCTACAATGAGCAGTTCTTC CASSLGRSYNEQFF TRBJ2-1 - - 14 TRBV27
TGTGCCAGCAGTAGGACAGGGGGCTCTAGTTCACCCCTCCACTTT CASSRTGGSSSPLHF TRBJ1-6 few TRBD1 15 TRBV2
TGTGCCACCAGCTCCCGGGACAAGCTCACAGATACGCAGTATTTT CATSSRDKLTDTQYF TRBJ2-3 - - 15 TRBV15
TGTGCCAGCAGCCCCACCGGGACACAGAACACCGGGGAGCTGTTTTTT CASSPTGTQNTGELFF TRBJ2-2 - - 16 TRBV7-9
TGTGCCAGCAGTTTGCAGGTCAGGGGTGAAGCTTTCTTT CASSLQVRGEAFF TRBJ1-1 - - 13 TRBV27
TGTGCCAGTAGTATTAACAGGGGTGACTACGAGCAGTACTTC CASSINRGDYEQYF TRBJ2-7 - TRBD1 14 TRBV19
TGTGCCAGCAGCTTAAATAGTGCGGGTTCTCACAATGAGCAGTTCTTC CASSLNSAGSHNEQFF TRBJ2-1 - - 16 TRBV7-3
TGTGCCAGCAGCCCCGACAGGACCCTCTATGGCTACACCTTC CASSPDRTLYGYTF TRBJ1-2 - - 14 TRBV7-6
TGTGCCAGCAGCCAAGCTGCGGGGGGGCCGAATGAGCAGTTCTTC CASSQAAGGPNEQFF TRBJ2-1 - TRBD2 15 TRBV14
TGCGCCAGCAGCCAGTTGACAGGGTTCTACGAGCAGTACTTC CASSQLTGFYEQYF TRBJ2-7 - TRBD1 14 TRBV4-1
TGTGCCTGGAGAGCGATGGGACAGGGCGACTATGGCTACACCTTC CAWRAMGQGDYGYTF TRBJ1-2 few TRBD1 15 TRBV30
TGTGCCAGCAGCTTCGGGCCGAGAACAGCCGGCACTGAAGCTTTCTTT CASSFGPRTAGTEAFF TRBJ1-1 - - 16 TRBV7-9
TGTGCCAGCAGCTTAGTTGGTGAGCAGTTCTTC CASSLVGEQFF TRBJ2-1 - - 11 TRBV13
TGTGCCAGCAGTGAAAGGAAGAGACAGCGGGGGGAAAAACTGTTTTTT CASSERKRQRGEKLFF TRBJ1-4 - - 16 TRBV25-1
TGCGCCAGCAGCCAAGAACAGGCAGGGACGTACGAGCAGTACTTC CASSQEQAGTYEQYF TRBJ2-7 - - 15 TRBV4-3
TGTGCCAGCAGCCCTGATGTGGGGGTCTACGAGCAGTACTTC CASSPDVGVYEQYF TRBJ2-7 - - 14 TRBV7-9
TGTGCCAGTAGCGGAAGACTAGCGGGGCTCACAGATACGCAGTATTTT CASSGRLAGLTDTQYF TRBJ2-3 - TRBD2 16 TRBV19
TGTGCCTGGATAGGGACACCACACGTCCCTCACACTGAAGCTTTCTTT CAWIGTPHVPHTEAFF TRBJ1-1 - - 16 TRBV30
TGTGCCAGCAGCGCTTTGGGCGGGAGAAGCACAGATACGCAGTATTTT CASSALGGRSTDTQYF TRBJ2-3 - TRBD2 16 TRBV2
TGCAGCGTTGATGACCCTTGGAGTAGCGGGAGCACAGATACGCAGTATTTT CSVDDPWSSGSTDTQYF TRBJ2-3 few TRBD2 17 TRBV29-1
TGTGCCAGCAGCGTATCGGGTTACAATGAGCAGTTCTTC CASSVSGYNEQFF TRBJ2-1 - - 13 TRBV9
TGTGCCAGCAGCACTTACCCCGCCGGGGGGCTCAACTCCTACGAGCAGTACTTC CASSTYPAGGLNSYEQYF TRBJ2-7 - - 18 TRBV7-2
TGTGCCAGCAGCCCGACAGGGTCCGAGCAGTACTTC CASSPTGSEQYF TRBJ2-7 once TRBD1 12 TRBV5-4
TGTGCCAGCAGCCGGCAATTTAGCGGAAACACCATATATTTT CASSRQFSGNTIYF TRBJ1-3 - - 14 TRBV14
TGTGCCAGTAGTCCCGGCCAAGAGACCCAGTACTTC CASSPGQETQYF TRBJ2-5 - - 12 TRBV19
TGTGCCAGCAGTTTACCTGCTTCCAGGGTGTACAATCAGCCCCAGCATTTT CASSLPASRVYNQPQHF TRBJ1-5 once - 17 TRBV28
TGTGCCAGCAGCGCGCTAGCGGGAGGGTATGGCGAGCAGTACTTC CASSALAGGYGEQYF TRBJ2-7 - TRBD2 15 TRBV7-6
TGTGCCAGCAGCTTAGATAATGAGCAGTTCTTC CASSLDNEQFF TRBJ2-1 - - 11 TRBV7-2
TGTGCCAGCACCTTGAATACCGGGACTAGCGTTAACGGGGAGCTGTTTTTT CASTLNTGTSVNGELFF TRBJ2-2 few TRBD2 17 TRBV7-9
TGTGCCAGCAGCGTCCGACAGGGGCCTTCCACAGATACGCAGTATTTT CASSVRQGPSTDTQYF TRBJ2-3 - TRBD1 16 TRBV9
TGTGCCACCAGCAGTCGTGGGAGCTACGAGCAGTACTTC CATSSRGSYEQYF TRBJ2-7 few - 13 TRBV15
TGTGCCAGTAGTATATCTTCGTCACAACTCTACTTC CASSISSSQLYF TRBJ2-7 - - 12 TRBV19